This T cell receptor beta chain was captured by sequencing in a study of long-term antiretroviral therapy in people with HIV. Study information: Sampling started about a decade before the 2015 immediate-ART recommendation.

Study observations and caveats: Dominant in the repertoire at all time points were clones expanded before ART. Participants lacked recorded data on ART adherence, viral resistance or therapy changes.

From germline, CDR1 is SGHNT and CDR2 YYREEE (reference sequence). CDR3 length: 16 amino acids. J gave up 7 bases and V 4 bases, and 13 bases lay outside the gene matches. About this clone: Antigen specificity is unknown.

Version v3.0 of the immunoSEQ assay ran at survey level. Repertoires were generated with immunoSEQ multiplex PCR, while TCRdb's copy carries only in-frame clones and drops some. The sample shows about 25,000 clones, roughly 80% of them seen only once. The chain is built from TRBV5-4 and TRBJ2-1; TRBD2 matches 8 bases. The TCR originated in a man under 40 with HIV. The sample here was unsorted PBMCs, taken 2.1 years after starting antiretroviral therapy. CDR3 bases: TGTGCCAGCAGCCCGGATACCGGGACTAGGGCGAATGAGCAGTTCTTC. Translation gives CASSPDTGTRANEQFF.